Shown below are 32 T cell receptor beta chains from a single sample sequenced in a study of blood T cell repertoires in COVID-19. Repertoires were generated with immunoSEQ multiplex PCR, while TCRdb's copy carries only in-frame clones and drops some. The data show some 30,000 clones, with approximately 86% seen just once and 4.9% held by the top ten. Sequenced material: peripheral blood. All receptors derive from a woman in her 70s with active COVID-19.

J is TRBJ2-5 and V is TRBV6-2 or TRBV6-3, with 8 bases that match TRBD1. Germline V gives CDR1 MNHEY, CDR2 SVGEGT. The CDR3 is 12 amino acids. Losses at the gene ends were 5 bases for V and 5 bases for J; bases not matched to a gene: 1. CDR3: CASSTGGETQYF. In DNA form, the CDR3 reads TGTGCCAGCAGTACAGGGGGGGAGACCCAGTACTTC.

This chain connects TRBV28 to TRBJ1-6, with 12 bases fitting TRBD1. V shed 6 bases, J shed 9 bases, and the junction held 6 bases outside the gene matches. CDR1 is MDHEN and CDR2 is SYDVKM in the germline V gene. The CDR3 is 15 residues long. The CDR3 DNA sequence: TGTGCCAGCAGATACCGGGACAGGGGGCTTTCACCCCTCCACTTT. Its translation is CASRYRDRGLSPLHF.

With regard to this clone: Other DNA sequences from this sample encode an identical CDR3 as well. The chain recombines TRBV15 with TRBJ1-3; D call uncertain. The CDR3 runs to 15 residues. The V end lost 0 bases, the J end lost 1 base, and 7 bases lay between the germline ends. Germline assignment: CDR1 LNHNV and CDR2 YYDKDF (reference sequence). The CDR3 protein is CATSRDRGSGNTIYF. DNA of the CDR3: TGTGCCACCAGCAGAGATAGAGGTTCTGGAAACACCATATATTTT.

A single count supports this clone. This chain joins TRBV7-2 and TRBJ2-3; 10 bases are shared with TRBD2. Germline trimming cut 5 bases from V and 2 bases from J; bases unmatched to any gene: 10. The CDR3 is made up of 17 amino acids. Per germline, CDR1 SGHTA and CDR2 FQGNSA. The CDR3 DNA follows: TGTGCCAGCAGCACCCGGACTAGCGGCTTAGTCACAGATACGCAGTATTTT. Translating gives CASSTRTSGLVTDTQYF.

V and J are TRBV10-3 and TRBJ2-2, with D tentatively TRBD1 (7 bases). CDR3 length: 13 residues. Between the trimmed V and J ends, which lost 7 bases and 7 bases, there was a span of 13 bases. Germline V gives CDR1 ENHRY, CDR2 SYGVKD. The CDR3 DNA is TGTGCCATCAACGACAGGGAGGACGGGGAGCTGTTTTTT. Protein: CAINDREDGELFF.

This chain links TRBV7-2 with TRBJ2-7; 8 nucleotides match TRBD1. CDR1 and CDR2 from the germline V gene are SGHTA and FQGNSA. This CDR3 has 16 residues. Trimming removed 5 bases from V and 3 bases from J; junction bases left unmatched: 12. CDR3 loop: CASSPQTGAGSYEQYF. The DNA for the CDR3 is TGTGCCAGCAGCCCGCAGACAGGGGCGGGGAGCTACGAGCAGTACTTC.

The chain's CDR3 is CASSLTGAGYTGELFF. The DNA of the CDR3 is TGTGCCAGCAGCTTAACAGGGGCAGGGTACACCGGGGAGCTGTTTTTT. This rearrangement joins TRBV7-3 to TRBJ2-2; a weak D match, TRBD1 (5 bases). CDR1 SGHTA and CDR2 FQGTGA come from the germline V gene. The CDR3 contains 16 residues. Trimming stripped 0 bases from V and 3 bases from J, with 11 bases between.

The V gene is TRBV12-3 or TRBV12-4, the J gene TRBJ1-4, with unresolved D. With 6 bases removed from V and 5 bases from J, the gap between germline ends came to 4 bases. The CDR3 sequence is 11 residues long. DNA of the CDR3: TGTGCCAGCAGACACAATGAAAAACTGTTTTTT. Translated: CASRHNEKLFF.

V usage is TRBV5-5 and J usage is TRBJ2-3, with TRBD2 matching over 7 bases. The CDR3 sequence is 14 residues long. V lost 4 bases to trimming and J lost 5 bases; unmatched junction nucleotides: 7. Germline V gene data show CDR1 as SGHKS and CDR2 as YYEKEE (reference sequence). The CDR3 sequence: CASSAVSGEDTQYF. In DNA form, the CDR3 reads TGTGCCAGCAGCGCAGTCAGCGGGGAAGATACGCAGTATTTT.

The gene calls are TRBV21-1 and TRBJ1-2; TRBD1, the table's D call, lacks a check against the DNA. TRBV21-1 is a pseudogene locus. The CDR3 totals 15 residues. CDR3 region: CASSRFGGQGSGYTF. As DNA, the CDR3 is TGTGCCAGCAGCAGGTTTGGCGGACAGGGATCTGGCTACACCTTC.

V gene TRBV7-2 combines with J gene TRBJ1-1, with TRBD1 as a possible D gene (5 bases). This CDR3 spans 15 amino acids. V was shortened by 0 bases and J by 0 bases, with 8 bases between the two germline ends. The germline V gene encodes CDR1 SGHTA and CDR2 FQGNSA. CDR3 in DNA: TGTGCCAGCAGCTTAGCTAGGGGAATGAACACTGAAGCTTTCTTT. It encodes CASSLARGMNTEAFF.

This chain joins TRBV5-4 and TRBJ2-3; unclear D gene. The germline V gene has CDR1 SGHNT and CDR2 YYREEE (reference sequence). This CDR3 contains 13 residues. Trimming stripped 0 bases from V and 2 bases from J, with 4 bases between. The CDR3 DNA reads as TGTGCCAGCAGCTTGGGGGCCACAGATACGCAGTATTTT. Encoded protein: CASSLGATDTQYF.

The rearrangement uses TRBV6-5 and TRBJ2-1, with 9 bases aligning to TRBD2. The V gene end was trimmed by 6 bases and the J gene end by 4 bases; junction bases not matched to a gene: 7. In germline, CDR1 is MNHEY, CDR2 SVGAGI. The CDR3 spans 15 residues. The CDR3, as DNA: TGTGCCAGCAGGGTCTTCAGCGGGGGGTACAATGAGCAGTTCTTC. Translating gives CASRVFSGGYNEQFF.

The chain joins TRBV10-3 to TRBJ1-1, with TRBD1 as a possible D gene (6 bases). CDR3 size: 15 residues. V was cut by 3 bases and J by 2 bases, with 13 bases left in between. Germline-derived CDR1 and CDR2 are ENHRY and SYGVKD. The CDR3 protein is CAISEVRGINTEAFF. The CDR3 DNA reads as TGTGCCATCAGTGAAGTTAGGGGGATTAACACTGAAGCTTTCTTT.

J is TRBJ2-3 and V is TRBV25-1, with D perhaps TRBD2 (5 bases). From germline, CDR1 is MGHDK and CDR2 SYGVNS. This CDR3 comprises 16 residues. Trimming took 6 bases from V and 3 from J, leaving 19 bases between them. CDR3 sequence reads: CASSPALGMATDTQYF. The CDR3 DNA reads TGTGCCAGCAGCCCAGCTCTCGGGATGGCGACAGATACGCAGTATTTT.

CDR3 nucleotide sequence: TGTGCCAGCAGTGCTGGGCAGGGTCCCTACGAGCAGTACTTC. Its protein product is CASSAGQGPYEQYF. The J gene is TRBJ2-7, the V gene TRBV2, with a tentative D call TRBD1 (5 bases). V was pared by 4 bases and J by 2 bases, with 12 bases between. CDR1 and CDR2 from the germline V gene are SNHLY and FYNNEI. The CDR3 extends over 14 amino acids.

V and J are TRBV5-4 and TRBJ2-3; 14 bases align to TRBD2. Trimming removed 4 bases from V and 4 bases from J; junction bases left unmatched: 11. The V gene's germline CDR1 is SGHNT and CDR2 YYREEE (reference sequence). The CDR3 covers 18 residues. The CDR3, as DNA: TGTGCCAGCAGCCCCGGACTAGCGGGGGGACGACTCGCAGATACGCAGTATTTT. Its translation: CASSPGLAGGRLADTQYF.

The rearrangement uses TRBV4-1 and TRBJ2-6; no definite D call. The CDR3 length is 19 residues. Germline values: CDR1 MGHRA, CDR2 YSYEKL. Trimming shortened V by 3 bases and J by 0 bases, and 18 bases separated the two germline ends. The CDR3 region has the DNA TGCGCCAGCAGCCACCCCTTGCTGCCAGTTTCCTCTGGGGCCAACGTCCTGACTTTC. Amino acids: CASSHPLLPVSSGANVLTF.

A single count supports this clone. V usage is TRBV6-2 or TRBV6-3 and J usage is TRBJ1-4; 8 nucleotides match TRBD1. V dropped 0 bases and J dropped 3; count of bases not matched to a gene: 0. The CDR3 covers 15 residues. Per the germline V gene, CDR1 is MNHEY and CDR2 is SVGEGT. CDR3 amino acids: CASSYSTGANEKLFF. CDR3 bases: TGTGCCAGCAGTTACTCGACAGGGGCTAATGAAAAACTGTTTTTT.

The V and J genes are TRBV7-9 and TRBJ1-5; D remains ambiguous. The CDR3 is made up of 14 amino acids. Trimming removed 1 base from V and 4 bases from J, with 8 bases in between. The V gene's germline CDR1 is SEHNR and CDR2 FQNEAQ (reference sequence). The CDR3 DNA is TGTGCCAGCAGCTTAGACAGAGATAATCAGCCCCAGCATTTT. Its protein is CASSLDRDNQPQHF. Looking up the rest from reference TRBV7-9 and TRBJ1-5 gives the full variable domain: DTGVSQNPRHKITKRGQNVTFRCDPISEHNRLYWYRQTLGQGPEFLTYFQNEAQLEKSRLLSDRFSAERPKGSFSTLEIQRTEQGDSAMYLCASSLDRDNQPQHFGDGTRLSIL.

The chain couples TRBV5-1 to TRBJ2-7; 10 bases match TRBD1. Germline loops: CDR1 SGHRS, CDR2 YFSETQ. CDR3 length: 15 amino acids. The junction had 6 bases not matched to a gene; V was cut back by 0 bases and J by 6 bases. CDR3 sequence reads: CASSLEGTGASEQYF. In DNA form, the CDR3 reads TGCGCCAGCAGCTTGGAGGGGACAGGGGCAAGCGAGCAGTACTTC.

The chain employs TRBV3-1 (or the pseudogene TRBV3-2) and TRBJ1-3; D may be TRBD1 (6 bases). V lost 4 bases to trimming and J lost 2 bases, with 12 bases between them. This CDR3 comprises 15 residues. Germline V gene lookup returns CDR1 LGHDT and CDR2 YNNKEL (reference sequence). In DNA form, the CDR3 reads TGTGCCAGCAGCCGATTCGGGACACCTGGAAACACCATATATTTT. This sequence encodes CASSRFGTPGNTIYF.

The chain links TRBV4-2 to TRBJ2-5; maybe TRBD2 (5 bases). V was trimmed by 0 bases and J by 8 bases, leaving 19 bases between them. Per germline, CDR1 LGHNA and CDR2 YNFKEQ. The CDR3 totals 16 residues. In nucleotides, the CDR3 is TGTGCCAGCAGCCAAGATCAGGCTAGCCTCCCTAACACCCAGTACTTC. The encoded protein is CASSQDQASLPNTQYF.

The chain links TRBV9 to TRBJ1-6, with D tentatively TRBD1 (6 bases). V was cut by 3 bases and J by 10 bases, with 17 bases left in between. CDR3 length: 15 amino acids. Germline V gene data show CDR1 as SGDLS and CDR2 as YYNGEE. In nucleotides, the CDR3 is TGTGCCAGCAGCGCAAGACGGGACAACAAATCACCCCTCCACTTT. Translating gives CASSARRDNKSPLHF. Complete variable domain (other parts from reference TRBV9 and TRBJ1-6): DSGVTQTPKHLITATGQRVTLRCSPRSGDLSVYWYQQSLDQGLQFLIQYYNGEERAKGNILERFSAQQFPDLHSELNLSSLELGDSALYFCASSARRDNKSPLHFGNGTRLTVT.

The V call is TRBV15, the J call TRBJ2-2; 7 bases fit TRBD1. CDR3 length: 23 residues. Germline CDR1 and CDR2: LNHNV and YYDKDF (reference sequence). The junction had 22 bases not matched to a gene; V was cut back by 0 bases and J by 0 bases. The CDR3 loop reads CATSRERDSKTTAGASNTGELFF. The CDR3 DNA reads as TGTGCCACCAGCAGAGAAAGGGACAGCAAGACGACGGCTGGAGCCTCGAACACCGGGGAGCTGTTTTTT.

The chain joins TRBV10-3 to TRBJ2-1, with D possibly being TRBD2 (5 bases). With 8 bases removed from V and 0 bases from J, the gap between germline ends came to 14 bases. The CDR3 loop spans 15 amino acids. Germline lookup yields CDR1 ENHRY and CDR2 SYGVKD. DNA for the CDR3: TGTGCCATCGGAGGCGGCCTCAGCTCCTACAATGAGCAGTTCTTC. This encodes CAIGGGLSSYNEQFF.

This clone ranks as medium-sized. CDR3 coding DNA: TGTGCCAGCAGTCGAAGCGGGGGTTCCTACAATGAGCAGTTCTTC. This sequence encodes CASSRSGGSYNEQFF. The rearrangement joins TRBV6-5 to TRBJ2-1; TRBD2 matches at 8 bases. CDR3 length: 15 residues. Germline values: CDR1 MNHEY, CDR2 SVGAGI. V was clipped by 5 bases and J by 1 base; unmatched bases: 4.

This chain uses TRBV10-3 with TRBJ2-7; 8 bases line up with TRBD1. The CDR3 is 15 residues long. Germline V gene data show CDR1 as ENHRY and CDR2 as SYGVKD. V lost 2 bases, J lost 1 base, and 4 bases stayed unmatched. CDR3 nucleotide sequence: TGTGCCATCAGTGAGGGTCAGGGGGCATCCTACGAGCAGTACTTC. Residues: CAISEGQGASYEQYF.

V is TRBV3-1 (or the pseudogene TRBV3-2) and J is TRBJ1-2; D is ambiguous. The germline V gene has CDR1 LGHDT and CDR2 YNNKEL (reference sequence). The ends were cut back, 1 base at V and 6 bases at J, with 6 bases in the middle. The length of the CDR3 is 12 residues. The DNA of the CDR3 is TGTGCCAGCAGCCAAGGAACGGATGGCTACACCTTC. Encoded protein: CASSQGTDGYTF.

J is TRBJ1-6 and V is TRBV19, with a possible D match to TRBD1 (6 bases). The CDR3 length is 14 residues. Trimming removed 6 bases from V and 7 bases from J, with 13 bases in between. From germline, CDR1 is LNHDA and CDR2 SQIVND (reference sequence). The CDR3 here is CASSQDRPNSPLHF. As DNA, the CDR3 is TGTGCCAGTAGCCAAGACAGGCCCAATTCACCCCTCCACTTT.

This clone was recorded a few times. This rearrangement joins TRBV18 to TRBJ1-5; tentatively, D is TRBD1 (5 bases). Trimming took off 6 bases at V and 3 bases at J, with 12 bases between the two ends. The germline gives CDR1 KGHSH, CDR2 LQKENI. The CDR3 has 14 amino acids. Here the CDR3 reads CASSPGRDNQPQHF. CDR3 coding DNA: TGTGCCAGCTCCCCAGGGCGGGACAATCAGCCCCAGCATTTT.

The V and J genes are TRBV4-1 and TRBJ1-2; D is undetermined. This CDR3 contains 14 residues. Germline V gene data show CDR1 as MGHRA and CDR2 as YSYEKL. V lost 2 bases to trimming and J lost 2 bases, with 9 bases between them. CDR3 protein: CASSQLTDNYGYTF. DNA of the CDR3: TGCGCCAGCAGCCAATTAACAGACAACTATGGCTACACCTTC.